This T cell receptor beta chain was sequenced in a study of T cells in Graves' hyperthyroidism and ophthalmopathy. Disease lasting under 3 months, a NOSPECS grade of at least 4, and a Clinical Activity Score of at least 3 were features of the ophthalmopathy patients. For the diagnoses, clinical symptoms, serum thyroxine and TRAb, thyroid ultrasound and orbital computed tomography were used. Amplified TCR beta CDR3 regions came from RNA transcripts. HTBI primers drove first-round RT-PCR of the TCR CDR3. TCRdb passed the multiplex PCR reads through MiXCR, listing each CDR3 protein once. Among more than 350,000 distinct CDR3 sequences listed, around 15% were seen once. General study points: The model identified upcoming ophthalmopathy a median roughly 6.5 months ahead of onset.

V was trimmed by 5 bases and J by 5 bases, leaving 15 bases between them. Germline CDR1 SNHLY, CDR2 FYNNEI. This CDR3 has 14 amino acids. This clonotype was recorded many times. Its antigen is undetermined. The sequencing input was blood. The V and J genes are TRBV2 and TRBJ1-1; possible D gene TRBD1, 6 bases. The receptor comes from a woman aged 60 to 75 with Graves' ophthalmopathy. CDR3 region: CASSINRVWTEAFF. The CDR3 DNA sequence: TGTGCCAGCAGTATAAACAGGGTCTGGACTGAAGCTTTCTTT.